This T cell receptor (beta chain) was recovered during a study of T cell repertoires in ileal Crohn's disease. General study findings and limits: Mucosal expansions were suggested to be mainly CD8 T cells.

The CDR3 extends over 15 amino acids. V shed 5 bases and J 2 bases; nucleotides not matched to a gene: 8. Per germline, CDR1 SGHVS and CDR2 FQNEAQ. As for time point: neoterminal ileum biopsy at postoperative endoscopy, about 6 months after surgery. Eligibility required adulthood, ileal or ileocolonic Crohn's disease and indicated ileocolonic resection. As concerns this clone: Its antigen is unidentified.

TCRB immunosequencing input was 400 to 650 nanograms of biopsy DNA per sample. The data were produced by immunoSEQ multiplex PCR, yet TCRdb's version contains in-frame clones alone and is incomplete. Here the sample spans fewer than 3,000 clones, approximately 70% being singletons. Material: ileal tissue. The chain joins TRBV7-8 to TRBJ2-5; 7 bases are a match to TRBD1. This receptor was taken from an adult with Crohn's disease. The CDR3 coding sequence is TGTGCCAGCAGCCCCCGAGGGACAGCTCAAGAGACCCAGTACTTC. The encoded protein is CASSPRGTAQETQYF.